The T cell receptor (beta chain) described here comes from a study of radiotherapy plus CTLA-4 blockade in lung cancer. Study-wide context: Disease control was present in more than 25% of patients, and objective responses in about 18%. Broader study findings: Reported findings show early blood T cell clone dynamics, with interferon-beta, best predicted response. TCR clones originating in tumors grew in number in blood after radiotherapy plus ipilimumab.

On this clone: Its cognate antigen is unknown.

Germline values: CDR1 SQVTM, CDR2 ANQGSEA. Trimming removed 1 base from V and 2 bases from J, with 19 bases in between. The CDR3 length is 17 residues. The method was immunoSEQ multiplex PCR; TCRdb's version includes in-frame clones alone and lacks a portion of them. There are 65,000 to 90,000 clones in the sample; around 86% occur only once, and 40% lies in the top ten. The receptor was derived from a human donor with non-small cell lung cancer that progressed on radiotherapy plus ipilimumab. The chain employs TRBV29-1 and TRBJ2-3; the D gene is possibly TRBD2 (5 bases). Sequenced material: peripheral blood, taken from a patient treated with radiotherapy plus ipilimumab. In DNA form, the CDR3 reads TGCAGCGTTGAAGGATCGGTTGGAAGCGGAGCCACAGATACGCAGTATTTT. This codes for CSVEGSVGSGATDTQYF.